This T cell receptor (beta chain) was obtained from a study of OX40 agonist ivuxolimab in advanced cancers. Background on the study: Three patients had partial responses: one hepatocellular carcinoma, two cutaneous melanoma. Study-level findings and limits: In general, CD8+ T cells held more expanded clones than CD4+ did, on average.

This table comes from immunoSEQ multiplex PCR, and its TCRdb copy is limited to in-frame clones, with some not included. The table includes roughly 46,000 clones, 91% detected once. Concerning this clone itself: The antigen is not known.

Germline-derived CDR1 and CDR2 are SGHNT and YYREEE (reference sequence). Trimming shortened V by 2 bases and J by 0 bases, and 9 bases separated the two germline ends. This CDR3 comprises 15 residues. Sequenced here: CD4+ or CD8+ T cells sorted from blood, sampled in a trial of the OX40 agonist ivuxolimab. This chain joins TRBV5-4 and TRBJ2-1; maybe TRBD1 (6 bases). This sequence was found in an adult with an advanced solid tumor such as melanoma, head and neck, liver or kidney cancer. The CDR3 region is CASSFGTPSYNEQFF. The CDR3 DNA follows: TGTGCCAGCAGCTTCGGGACACCCTCCTACAATGAGCAGTTCTTC.